This T cell receptor beta chain was sequenced in a study of T cells in pancreatic ductal adenocarcinoma. The study's findings and limits: Tumor and blood clonality did not differ significantly, about 0.1 versus 0.07. Compared with tumor, blood showed more total productive templates and 7 to 9.5-fold more clonotypes. This surgical cohort overrepresents the minority presenting with early-stage disease.

The CDR3 spans 17 residues. Selected pancreatic ductal adenocarcinoma patients had undergone surgery without neoadjuvant therapy. Assay: immunoSEQ multiplex PCR; the TCRdb copy retains only in-frame clones and omits some. This table holds approximately 16,000 clones, around 90% found once. As for this clone: Antigen: not known.

The J gene is TRBJ1-5, the V gene TRBV21-1. TRBV21-1 is deemed a pseudogene. This receptor was obtained from a human donor with pancreatic ductal adenocarcinoma. Sequencing used PBMCs. The CDR3 reads CASSKEGGIYSNQPQHF. CDR3 bases: TGTGCCAGCAGCAAAGAGGGGGGGATCTATAGCAATCAGCCCCAGCATTTT.